The 32 T cell receptor beta chains listed next were all sequenced from one sample in a study of T-cell memory formation after mild COVID-19 (dated by TCRdb to about 2021). Library creation used 5' RACE. Instrument used: Illumina NovaSeq 6000. The raw public data were reprocessed by TCRdb itself: fastp quality trimming at Q25, MiXCR clonotype calling, in-frame beta chains only. Rows with a matching CDR3 protein are joined into one entry that keeps the most common DNA and genes. The sample profile shows 300,000 to 350,000 distinct CDR3 sequences; roughly 13% of them were found once. The top ten hold about a fifth of the sample. The sequencing sample was made of PBMCs or a T cell subset sorted from them (not recorded which). The receptors were sampled from a man aged 18 to 30 who had mild COVID-19 (a few samples of this study predate the infection). The sample titles of this study are shuffled in the database, so cell type and time point are left out; the donor was told from shared clones.

The V call is TRBV20-1, the J call TRBJ2-3; 15 bases are shared with TRBD2. Germline V gene sequence: CDR1 DFQATT, CDR2 SNEGSKA (reference sequence). The V and J ends lost 6 bases and 2 bases, in that order; junction bases with no gene match: 9. CDR3 size: 17 residues. The CDR3 reads CSALPGLAGGTTDTQYF. The CDR3, as DNA: TGCAGTGCCCTACCGGGACTAGCGGGGGGCACCACAGATACGCAGTATTTT.

This clonotype has at least ten counts. The chain recombines TRBV9 with TRBJ2-4; D might be TRBD2 (5 bases). Germline assignment: CDR1 SGDLS and CDR2 YYNGEE. Trimming took off 4 bases at V and 6 bases at J, with 14 bases between the two ends. CDR3 length equals 14 residues. DNA of the CDR3: TGTGCCAGCAGCTCGAGGGTAGTCGGAAACATTCAGTACTTC. Protein sequence: CASSSRVVGNIQYF.

In this sample, this clonotype turned up many times. V is TRBV7-9 and J is TRBJ2-7; 9 positions match TRBD1. The CDR3 spans 13 residues. With V trimmed by 2 bases and J by 9 bases, 5 bases remained unmatched. Per germline, CDR1 SEHNR and CDR2 FQNEAQ (reference sequence). CDR3 sequence: CASSLSGQGRQYV. The CDR3 bases are TGTGCCAGCAGCTTATCGGGACAGGGACGGCAGTACGTC.

DNA for the CDR3: TGTGCCTGGAGTGCCCGACCTGGACGAGTAGCAGATACGCAGTATTTT. This sequence encodes CAWSARPGRVADTQYF. The chain combines TRBV30 with TRBJ2-3; D remains ambiguous. This CDR3 has 16 amino acids. The germline gives CDR1 GTSNPN, CDR2 SVGIG (reference sequence). Between the trimmed V and J ends, which lost 1 base and 4 bases, there was a span of 18 bases.

This clonotype was detected only a few times. The CDR3 DNA reads TGTGCCAGCGAATCTAAGGCGCTCAGCACAGATACGCAGTATTTT. It codes for CASESKALSTDTQYF. J is TRBJ2-3 and V is TRBV6-2 or TRBV6-3, with D hard to call. Germline CDR1 MNHEY, CDR2 SVGEGT. This CDR3 region has 15 residues. V was shortened by 8 bases and J by 0 bases, with 15 bases between the two germline ends.

This clonotype was detected only a few times. The chain carries TRBV9 and TRBJ2-5, with unresolved D. CDR1 and CDR2 (germline): SGDLS, YYNGEE. Trimming took 0 bases from V and 5 from J, leaving 5 bases between them. The CDR3 length is 12 residues. The CDR3 loop reads CASSVGAETQYF. The CDR3 coding sequence is TGTGCCAGCAGCGTAGGAGCGGAGACCCAGTACTTC.

This clonotype was observed a few times. The J gene is TRBJ2-6, the V gene TRBV5-1; D tentatively reads TRBD1 or TRBD2 (5 bases each). CDR3 size: 12 residues. Trimming left V 3 bases short and J 15 bases short, with 13 bases between. Germline V gives CDR1 SGHRS, CDR2 YFSETQ. CDR3 in amino acids: CASSSGWDDLTF. For the CDR3, the DNA is TGCGCCAGCAGCTCCGGATGGGACGACCTGACTTTC.

This clonotype appeared a few times. The chain couples TRBV6-6 to TRBJ2-5; 11 bases align to TRBD2. The germline gives CDR1 MNHNY, CDR2 SVGAGI (reference sequence). The ends lost 6 bases at V and 1 base at J; junction bases unmatched: 10. This CDR3 spans 17 amino acids. CDR3 nucleotides: TGTGCCAGCAGAGACACTAGCGGGGGAACTATCCAAGAGACCCAGTACTTC. Translation: CASRDTSGGTIQETQYF.

The chain recombines TRBV27 with TRBJ2-3; 9 positions agree with TRBD2. The CDR3 is 15 residues long. J was trimmed by 5 bases and V by 5 bases; bases with no gene match: 8. Germline assignment: CDR1 MNHEY and CDR2 SMNVEV (reference sequence). The CDR3, as DNA: TGTGCCAGCAGTCACGAGGCGGGGGGGTTAGATACGCAGTATTTT. This encodes CASSHEAGGLDTQYF.

The CDR3 reads CASSFQAGGTDTQYF. In DNA form, the CDR3 reads TGTGCCAGCAGCTTCCAAGCGGGGGGCACAGATACGCAGTATTTT. This chain connects TRBV7-2 to TRBJ2-3; 8 nucleotides agree with TRBD2. V shed 3 bases and J 1 base; nucleotides not matched to a gene: 3. The length of the CDR3 is 15 residues. The germline V gene encodes CDR1 SGHTA and CDR2 FQGNSA.

The chain uses TRBV4-3 and TRBJ2-3; the D is unclear. The CDR3 covers 14 residues. Germline V gene sequence: CDR1 LGHNA, CDR2 YSLEER. Trimming removed 6 bases from V and 2 bases from J, with 12 bases in between. CDR3 bases: TGCGCCAGCAGTTGGGATATCTTCACAGATACGCAGTATTTT. It encodes CASSWDIFTDTQYF.

The V and J genes are TRBV29-1 and TRBJ2-5; 8 nucleotides line up with TRBD2. The trim removed 6 bases at V and 5 bases at J, leaving 8 bases unmatched. Germline values: CDR1 SQVTM, CDR2 ANQGSEA. This CDR3 contains 13 residues. CDR3 in DNA: TGCAGCGTCCCTACGGGGGGGGTGGAGACCCAGTACTTC. Amino acid sequence: CSVPTGGVETQYF.

This clonotype has at least ten counts. CDR3 protein: CASSYSIWTSGGQETQYF. CDR3 nucleotides: TGTGCCAGCAGTTACTCGATCTGGACTAGCGGGGGCCAAGAGACCCAGTACTTC. The chain is built from TRBV6-5 and TRBJ2-5; the match to TRBD2 covers 13 bases. In germline, CDR1 is MNHEY, CDR2 SVGAGI. CDR3 length: 18 residues. Losses at the gene ends were 0 bases for V and 1 base for J; bases not matched to a gene: 5.

This clonotype was counted between two and nine times. The chain links TRBV13 to TRBJ2-1, with 13 bases lining up with TRBD2. The germline V gene encodes CDR1 PRHDT and CDR2 FYEKMQ (reference sequence). V trimming: 5 bases; J trimming: 9 bases; junction bases outside the gene matches: 7. The CDR3 is 15 residues long. CDR3: CASSLGTSGAGEQFF. Written as DNA, the CDR3 is TGTGCCAGCAGCCTCGGGACTAGCGGGGCTGGTGAGCAGTTCTTC.

The chain employs TRBV12-5 and TRBJ2-7, with TRBD2 matching over 9 bases. J was trimmed by 0 bases and V by 4 bases; bases with no gene match: 4. The V gene's germline CDR1 is LGHNT and CDR2 FRNRAP. The CDR3 extends over 15 amino acids. CDR3 region: CASGWLAGSSYEQYF. The CDR3 nucleotides are TGTGCTAGTGGTTGGCTAGCGGGGAGCTCCTACGAGCAGTACTTC.

The chain recombines TRBV12-3 or TRBV12-4 with TRBJ1-3; D might be TRBD1 (6 bases). This CDR3 has 14 amino acids. Between the trimmed V and J ends, which lost 3 bases and 4 bases, there was a span of 10 bases. The CDR3 loop is CASSFGQPGNTIYF. The DNA of the CDR3 is TGTGCCAGCAGTTTCGGACAGCCAGGAAACACCATATATTTT.

The genes are TRBV2 and TRBJ2-4; maybe TRBD2 (5 bases). Germline V gene lookup returns CDR1 SNHLY and CDR2 FYNNEI. This CDR3 has 11 residues. The ends were cut back, 5 bases at V and 12 bases at J, with 11 bases in the middle. In nucleotides, the CDR3 is TGTGCCAGCAGTTACTCCGGGAATCAGTACTTC. It encodes CASSYSGNQYF.

The table lists this clonotype with many counts. The V and J genes are TRBV7-2 and TRBJ2-3; 10 bases are shared with TRBD2. CDR3 length: 15 amino acids. From germline, CDR1 is SGHTA and CDR2 FQGNSA. Trimming removed 3 bases from V and 2 bases from J; junction bases left unmatched: 2. This CDR3 is CASSLGLAYTDTQYF. In nucleotides, the CDR3 is TGTGCCAGCAGCTTGGGACTAGCGTACACAGATACGCAGTATTTT. The full variable domain, rest sourced from reference TRBV7-2 and TRBJ2-3, is GAGVSQSPSNKVTEKGKDVELRCDPISGHTALYWYRQSLGQGLEFLIYFQGNSAPDKSGLPSDRFSAERTGGSVSTLTIQRTQQEDSAVYLCASSLGLAYTDTQYFGPGTRLTVL.

This clonotype has only a few counts. DNA for the CDR3: TGTGCCAGCAGTTTCCCGGTCCCTAGCGGATCCTACGAGCAGTACTTC. Amino acids: CASSFPVPSGSYEQYF. J is TRBJ2-7 and V is TRBV28, with 7 bases identical to TRBD2. The CDR3 covers 16 residues. Germline trimming cut 3 bases from V and 1 base from J; bases unmatched to any gene: 9. Germline values: CDR1 MDHEN, CDR2 SYDVKM.

The genes are TRBV2 and TRBJ2-1; 8 bases fit TRBD2. Germline CDR1 and CDR2: SNHLY and FYNNEI. The CDR3 totals 15 residues. The trim removed 4 bases at V and 8 bases at J, leaving 10 bases unmatched. Written as DNA, the CDR3 is TGTGCCAGCAGTGCCGGGGGGGGAGGACGCTATGAGCAGTTCTTC. This gives the protein CASSAGGGGRYEQFF.

This clonotype was seen repeatedly, ten times or more. The chain's CDR3 is CASSGQNTEAFF. CDR3 in DNA: TGTGCCAGCAGCGGTCAAAACACTGAAGCTTTCTTT. The J gene is TRBJ1-1, the V gene TRBV7-6; D is unclear. The V end lost 5 bases, the J end lost 2 bases, and 6 bases lay between the germline ends. The CDR3 contains 12 residues. Germline V lookup: CDR1 SGHVS, CDR2 FNYEAQ.

This clonotype was picked up many times. This rearrangement joins TRBV7-6 to TRBJ2-1; D is perhaps TRBD1 (6 bases). The germline V gene has CDR1 SGHVS and CDR2 FNYEAQ. The CDR3 spans 15 residues. The V end was cut by 1 base, the J end by 3 bases, with 10 bases between. The CDR3 loop is CASSLEGDNYNEQFF. For the CDR3, the DNA is TGTGCCAGCAGCTTAGAGGGGGATAACTACAATGAGCAGTTCTTC.

This chain connects TRBV7-8 to TRBJ2-5, with D unclear. Trimming stripped 7 bases from V and 5 bases from J, with 17 bases between. The CDR3 extends over 14 amino acids. CDR1 SGHVS and CDR2 FQNEAQ come from the germline V gene. The CDR3 region has the DNA TGTGCCAGCATCCCTATTAAGATGGGGGAGACCCAGTACTTC. This gives the protein CASIPIKMGETQYF.

This clonotype turned up a few times. The gene calls are TRBV27 and TRBJ1-5; a possible D gene is TRBD1 (6 bases). Trimming removed 1 base at V and 0 bases at J, with 10 bases between. Germline V lookup: CDR1 MNHEY, CDR2 SMNVEV (reference sequence). The CDR3 contains 16 residues. CDR3 amino acids: CASSLYGDNSNQPQHF. As DNA, the CDR3 is TGTGCCAGCAGTTTATATGGGGACAATAGCAATCAGCCCCAGCATTTT.

The CDR3: CASRLQADEQYF. CDR3 bases: TGTGCCAGTAGGTTACAGGCGGACGAGCAGTACTTC. V is TRBV19 and J is TRBJ2-7, with D perhaps matching TRBD1 (5 bases). This CDR3 has 12 amino acids. Germline V gene lookup returns CDR1 LNHDA and CDR2 SQIVND (reference sequence). V was trimmed by 6 bases and J by 5 bases, leaving 11 bases between them.

There are many counts of this clonotype. The rearrangement links TRBV5-1 to TRBJ2-5; 10 positions agree with TRBD1. The CDR3 totals 15 residues. J lost 3 bases, V lost 0 bases, and 2 bases had no gene match. Germline CDR1 is SGHRS and CDR2 is YFSETQ. In DNA, the CDR3 is TGCGCCAGCAGCTTGGACGGGACAGGGGAAGAGACCCAGTACTTC. Translation gives CASSLDGTGEETQYF. The whole variable domain, remainder taken from reference TRBV5-1 and TRBJ2-5, is KAGVTQTPRYLIKTRGQQVTLSCSPISGHRSVSWYQQTPGQGLQFLFEYFSETQRNKGNFPGRFSGRQFSNSRSEMNVSTLELGDSALYLCASSLDGTGEETQYFGPGTRLLVL.

This clonotype occurred many times. The DNA for the CDR3 is TGTGCCAGCAGCGTGGATCAGGGGGCCTCTGGGTATACGCAGTATTTT. Amino acids: CASSVDQGASGYTQYF. V and J are TRBV9 and TRBJ2-3; 8 positions match TRBD1. After removal of 2 bases from V and 7 bases from J, the junction contained 12 bases not matched to a gene. Germline V gene sequence: CDR1 SGDLS, CDR2 YYNGEE. The CDR3 length is 16 residues. Filled out from reference TRBV9 and TRBJ2-3, the complete variable domain reads DSGVTQTPKHLITATGQRVTLRCSPRSGDLSVYWYQQSLDQGLQFLIQYYNGEERAKGNILERFSAQQFPDLHSELNLSSLELGDSALYFCASSVDQGASGYTQYFGPGTRLTVL.

This clonotype was counted ten times or more. The genes are TRBV5-6 and TRBJ1-2; D is uncertain. The CDR3 is 12 residues long. Germline assignment: CDR1 SGHDT and CDR2 YYEEEE. The V end was cut by 0 bases, the J end by 7 bases, with 7 bases between. The CDR3 loop is CASSLGHGGYTF. The CDR3 DNA reads as TGTGCCAGCAGCTTGGGGCATGGTGGCTACACCTTC.

This clonotype was counted between two and nine times. This rearrangement joins TRBV7-2 to TRBJ2-7, with 7 bases lining up with TRBD2. CDR1 is SGHTA and CDR2 is FQGNSA in the germline V gene. The CDR3 is 16 amino acids. V trimming: 4 bases; J trimming: 2 bases; junction bases outside the gene matches: 11. The CDR3 sequence is CASSSRPGTKAYEQYF. The CDR3 bases are TGTGCCAGCAGCTCACGTCCCGGGACTAAGGCCTACGAGCAGTACTTC.

This chain connects TRBV6-4 to TRBJ1-5; TRBD1 might be the D (6 bases). The length of the CDR3 is 16 residues. Germline V gene sequence: CDR1 MRHNA, CDR2 SNTAGT. Trimming removed 3 bases from V and 3 bases from J, with 15 bases in between. The CDR3 DNA reads as TGTGCCAGCAGTGAGGGGGCAGACCCCTTCAATCAGCCCCAGCATTTT. Amino acid sequence: CASSEGADPFNQPQHF.

This clonotype has more than one count but fewer than ten. The V and J genes are TRBV7-2 and TRBJ2-5, with 9 bases lining up with TRBD1. The CDR3 totals 14 residues. After removal of 7 bases from V and 4 bases from J, the junction contained 7 bases not matched to a gene. The V gene's germline CDR1 is SGHTA and CDR2 FQGNSA. The CDR3 region is CASIIDRGGETQYF. CDR3 bases: TGTGCCAGCATCATAGACAGGGGGGGAGAGACCCAGTACTTC.

In its sample, this clonotype was seen a few times. J is TRBJ2-7 and V is TRBV7-8, with 7 bases that match TRBD2. The germline gives CDR1 SGHVS, CDR2 FQNEAQ. CDR3 length equals 14 residues. Germline trimming cut 1 base from V and 4 bases from J; bases unmatched to any gene: 4. The CDR3 bases are TGTGCCAGCAGCTTAGGGCGGGGGAGGTACGAGCAGTACTTC. This encodes CASSLGRGRYEQYF.